Listed here is a single TCR beta chain. With 0 bases clipped from V and 4 bases from J, the junction kept 3 bases outside the gene matches. Germline V CDR1 and CDR2: SGHRS, YFSETQ. This CDR3 spans 15 amino acids. This specimen comes from a study of response to subunit inactivated influenza vaccine. TCRdb processed the RT-PCR reads anew with MiXCR; each CDR3 protein has one entry. There are 610,000 or so distinct CDR3 sequences in the sample; around 15% occur only once, and 11% lies in the top ten. The sequence was obtained from a man aged 45 to 65 who received an inactivated influenza vaccine. The chain combines TRBV5-1 with TRBJ2-3, with TRBD1 matching 9 bases. The sequences come from PBMCs from blood, collected 11 to 12 days after vaccination. In DNA form, the CDR3 reads TGCGCCAGCAGCTTGGGGGACAGGGCGCCAGATACGCAGTATTTT. As protein: CASSLGDRAPDTQYF.